The 3 T cell receptor beta chains presented below share a single source sample, sequenced in a study of OX40 agonist ivuxolimab in advanced cancers. Here immunoSEQ multiplex PCR was the method, and the copy in TCRdb shows in-frame clones only, minus some. The sample has about 110,000 clones, approximately 89% seen once. Specimen: CD4+ or CD8+ T cells sorted from blood, collected in a trial of the OX40 agonist ivuxolimab. Source of these receptors: an adult with an advanced solid tumor such as melanoma, head and neck, liver or kidney cancer.

The J gene is TRBJ2-7, the V gene TRBV6-5; tentatively, D is TRBD2 (7 bases). Per the germline V gene, CDR1 is MNHEY and CDR2 is SVGAGI. This CDR3 comprises 14 residues. Trimming pared 6 bases from V and 7 bases from J, leaving 19 bases between. CDR3 amino acids: CASSRRGTPLEQYF. Here the CDR3 DNA reads TGTGCCAGCAGCCGGCGGGGGACACCCCTGGAGCAGTACTTC.

This chain links TRBV4-1 with TRBJ1-3, with a possible D match to TRBD1 (5 bases). Per the germline V gene, CDR1 is MGHRA and CDR2 is YSYEKL. Trimming cost V 6 bases and J 4 bases, with 19 bases left between them. CDR3 length equals 16 residues. The CDR3 is CASRLSDGGKGNTIYF. In nucleotides, the CDR3 is TGCGCCAGCAGGCTAAGTGACGGGGGAAAGGGAAACACCATATATTTT.

The genes are TRBV9 and TRBJ2-7; 7 nucleotides match TRBD2. The germline gives CDR1 SGDLS, CDR2 YYNGEE. The CDR3 spans 16 residues. J gave up 0 bases and V 0 bases, and 6 bases lay outside the gene matches. The CDR3 region is CASSVGWGGNSYEQYF. The DNA of the CDR3 is TGTGCCAGCAGCGTAGGATGGGGAGGGAACTCCTACGAGCAGTACTTC.